Shown below are 12 T cell receptor beta chains from a single sample sequenced in a study of T cells in Graves' hyperthyroidism and ophthalmopathy (dated by TCRdb to the late 2010s). The library was built by means of multiplex PCR. The sample was run on an Illumina HiSeq 2000. The TCR beta CDR3 regions were amplified from the RNA transcripts. The first round of RT-PCR for the TCR CDR3 was performed with the HTBI primer set and the Qiagen OneStep RT-PCR kit. TCRdb passed the public sequencing reads through fastp at Q25 and MiXCR, retaining productive beta sequences. Rows are combined by CDR3 protein, so each entry shows the most common genes and DNA. The table for this sample lists roughly 420,000 distinct CDR3 sequences; around 14% of them were counted only once. The ten largest clones capture 7.5% to 9% of the sample. Sequenced sample: blood. Every receptor here comes from a woman under 30 with Graves' hyperthyroidism.

The V gene is TRBV6-9, the J gene TRBJ1-4, with TRBD1 identical over 9 bases. Germline CDR1 reads MNHGY; CDR2 reads SVAAGI. This CDR3 spans 15 amino acids. Losses at the gene ends were 5 bases for V and 8 bases for J; bases not matched to a gene: 9. The CDR3 protein is CASSIDRGYLEKLFF. CDR3 nucleotide sequence: TGTGCCAGCAGTATCGACAGGGGGTACCTCGAAAAACTGTTTTTT.

V and J are TRBV6-1 and TRBJ1-3, with no clear D. CDR3 length: 17 residues. V was trimmed by 1 base and J by 0 bases, leaving 13 bases between them. Germline V lookup: CDR1 MNHNS, CDR2 SASEGT. The CDR3: CASSEGIRTGSGNTIYF. The CDR3 bases are TGTGCCAGCAGTGAAGGGATCAGGACCGGCTCTGGAAACACCATATATTTT.

This clonotype showed up many times. This chain links TRBV5-8 with TRBJ2-1; TRBD2 matches 8 bases. The germline V gene encodes CDR1 SGHTS and CDR2 YDEGEE. CDR3 length: 14 amino acids. Trimming cost V 6 bases and J 9 bases; bases outside gene matches: 11. CDR3 coding DNA: TGTGCCAGCATCCCCCTAGCGGGTTCGGGTGAGCAGTTCTTC. Encoded protein: CASIPLAGSGEQFF.

V and J are TRBV20-1 and TRBJ2-5; D is perhaps TRBD1 or TRBD2 (6 bases each). CDR3 length: 15 residues. The V end was cut by 6 bases, the J end by 5 bases, with 22 bases between. CDR1 is DFQATT, CDR2 SNEGSKA, per germline (reference sequence). CDR3 nucleotide sequence: TGCAGTGCCCGGGGGCCCCTTGCGGTTGGGGAGACCCAGTACTTC. It encodes CSARGPLAVGETQYF.

The table lists this clonotype with many counts. The chain employs TRBV5-1 and TRBJ1-1; 10 bases are a match to TRBD1. V gave up 5 bases and J gave up 4 bases; unmatched junction bases: 8. Germline V lookup: CDR1 SGHRS, CDR2 YFSETQ. This CDR3 is built from 15 residues. The CDR3 sequence: CASRGTGEEGTEAFF. Here the CDR3 DNA reads TGCGCCAGCAGAGGGACAGGGGAAGAGGGCACTGAAGCTTTCTTT.

This clonotype was recorded many times. The J gene is TRBJ2-5, the V gene TRBV7-2; 8 bases line up with TRBD2. V trimming: 0 bases; J trimming: 1 base; junction bases outside the gene matches: 10. Germline V gene lookup returns CDR1 SGHTA and CDR2 FQGNSA. This CDR3 is built from 18 residues. The CDR3: CASSLASGGGLVQETQYF. The CDR3, as DNA: TGTGCCAGCAGCTTAGCCTCAGGAGGGGGACTAGTCCAAGAGACCCAGTACTTC.

V gene TRBV29-1 combines with J gene TRBJ2-3; D is undetermined. Germline V gene lookup returns CDR1 SQVTM and CDR2 ANQGSEA. This CDR3 has 14 amino acids. Trimming removed 1 base at V and 4 bases at J, with 12 bases between. The CDR3 sequence is CSVEVGPTADTQYF. The DNA of the CDR3 is TGCAGCGTTGAAGTTGGCCCGACGGCAGATACGCAGTATTTT.

The sample holds many counts of this clonotype. The chain joins TRBV6-1 to TRBJ2-1; 9 bases are shared with TRBD2. This CDR3 is built from 16 residues. Unmatched junction bases numbered 1, after V lost 1 base and J lost 0 bases. Germline V gene sequence: CDR1 MNHNS, CDR2 SASEGT. Written as DNA, the CDR3 is TGTGCCAGCAGTGAAGAAGCGGGAGGCTCCTACAATGAGCAGTTCTTC. Translating it yields CASSEEAGGSYNEQFF.

The chain carries TRBV12-3 or TRBV12-4 and TRBJ1-3, with D possibly being TRBD1 (5 bases). V dropped 2 bases and J dropped 0 bases, with 14 bases sitting between them. This CDR3 has 17 residues. CDR3: CASSLSSQGTSGNTIYF. The CDR3 DNA sequence: TGTGCCAGCAGTTTAAGTTCGCAGGGTACCTCTGGAAACACCATATATTTT.

This clonotype was counted ten times or more. J is TRBJ2-6 and V is TRBV12-3 or TRBV12-4; a weak D match, TRBD2 (6 bases). With 4 bases removed from V and 0 bases from J, the gap between germline ends came to 16 bases. CDR3 length: 18 residues. As DNA, the CDR3 is TGTGCCAGCAGTTCCAATAGCGGAACCTCCTCTGGGGCCAACGTCCTGACTTTC. Residues: CASSSNSGTSSGANVLTF.

The rearrangement uses TRBV15 and TRBJ1-1, with 9 positions matching TRBD1. V shed 2 bases and J 11 bases; nucleotides not matched to a gene: 9. The CDR3 runs 14 residues. Germline V gene lookup returns CDR1 LNHNV and CDR2 YYDKDF (reference sequence). As DNA, the CDR3 is TGTGCCACCAGCAGATCCGGGACAGGGAGGGACGCTTTCTTT. Protein: CATSRSGTGRDAFF.

This clonotype has ten or more counts. The chain links TRBV2 to TRBJ1-2; D gene uncertain. V lost 6 bases, J lost 3 bases, and 11 bases lay in between. Germline V CDR1 and CDR2: SNHLY, FYNNEI. The CDR3 loop spans 13 amino acids. CDR3 protein: CASRPYIYYGYTF. CDR3 DNA: TGTGCCAGCAGGCCGTACATCTACTATGGCTACACCTTC. The full variable domain, with the rest looked up from reference TRBV2 and TRBJ1-2, is EPEVTQTPSHQVTQMGQEVILRCVPISNHLYFYWYRQILGQKVEFLVSFYNNEISEKSEIFDDQFSVERPDGSNFTLKIRSTKLEDSAMYFCASRPYIYYGYTFGSGTRLTVV.